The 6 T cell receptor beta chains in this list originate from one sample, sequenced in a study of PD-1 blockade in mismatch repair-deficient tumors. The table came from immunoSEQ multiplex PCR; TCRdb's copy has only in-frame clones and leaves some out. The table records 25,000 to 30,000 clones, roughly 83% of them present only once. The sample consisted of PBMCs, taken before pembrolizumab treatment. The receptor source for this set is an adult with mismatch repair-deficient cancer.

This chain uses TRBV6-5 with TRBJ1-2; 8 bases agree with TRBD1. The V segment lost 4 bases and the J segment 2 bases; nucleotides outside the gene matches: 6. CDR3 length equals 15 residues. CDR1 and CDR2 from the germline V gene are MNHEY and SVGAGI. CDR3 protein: CASSSYTGGNYGYTF. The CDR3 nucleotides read TGTGCCAGCAGTTCATACACAGGGGGGAACTATGGCTACACCTTC.

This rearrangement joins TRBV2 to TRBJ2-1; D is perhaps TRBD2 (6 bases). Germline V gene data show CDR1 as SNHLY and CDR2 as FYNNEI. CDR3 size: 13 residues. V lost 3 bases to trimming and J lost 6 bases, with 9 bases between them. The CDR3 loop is CASSDQGGNEQFF. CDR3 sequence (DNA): TGTGCCAGCAGTGATCAGGGAGGCAATGAGCAGTTCTTC.

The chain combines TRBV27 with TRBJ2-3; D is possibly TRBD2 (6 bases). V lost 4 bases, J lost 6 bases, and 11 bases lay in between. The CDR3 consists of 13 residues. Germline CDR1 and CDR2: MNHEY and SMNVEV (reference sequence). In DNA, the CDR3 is TGTGCCAGCAGTTACCCGGCGGGGGATACGCAGTATTTT. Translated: CASSYPAGDTQYF.

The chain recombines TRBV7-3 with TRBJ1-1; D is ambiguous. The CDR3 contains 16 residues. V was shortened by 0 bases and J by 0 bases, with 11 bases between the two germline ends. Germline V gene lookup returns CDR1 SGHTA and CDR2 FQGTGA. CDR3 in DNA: TGTGCCAGCAGCTTAACGGCAGGATTAATGAACACTGAAGCTTTCTTT. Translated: CASSLTAGLMNTEAFF.

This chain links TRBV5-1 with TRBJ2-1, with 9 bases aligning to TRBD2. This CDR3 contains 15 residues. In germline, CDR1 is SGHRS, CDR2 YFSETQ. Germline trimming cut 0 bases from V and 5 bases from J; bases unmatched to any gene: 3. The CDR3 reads CASSLALAGNNEQFF. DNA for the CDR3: TGCGCCAGCAGCTTGGCTCTAGCGGGAAACAATGAGCAGTTCTTC.

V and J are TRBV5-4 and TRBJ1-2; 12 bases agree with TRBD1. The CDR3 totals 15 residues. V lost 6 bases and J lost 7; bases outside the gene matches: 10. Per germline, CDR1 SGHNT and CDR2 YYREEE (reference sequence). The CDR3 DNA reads TGTGCCAGCATCACCCGGGACAGGGGGCCGGGTGGCTACACCTTC. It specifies CASITRDRGPGGYTF.